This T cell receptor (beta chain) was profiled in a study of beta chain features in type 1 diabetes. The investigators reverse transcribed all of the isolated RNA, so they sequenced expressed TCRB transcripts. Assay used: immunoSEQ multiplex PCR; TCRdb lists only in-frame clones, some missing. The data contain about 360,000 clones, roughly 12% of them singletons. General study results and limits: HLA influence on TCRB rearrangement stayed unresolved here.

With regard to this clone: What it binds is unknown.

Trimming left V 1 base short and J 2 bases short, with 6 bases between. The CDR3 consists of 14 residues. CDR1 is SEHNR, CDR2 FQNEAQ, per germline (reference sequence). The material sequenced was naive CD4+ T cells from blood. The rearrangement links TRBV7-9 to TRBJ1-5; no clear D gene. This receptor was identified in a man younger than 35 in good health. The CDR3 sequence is CASSLDAGNQPQHF. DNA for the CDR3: TGTGCCAGCAGCTTAGACGCGGGCAATCAGCCCCAGCATTTT.